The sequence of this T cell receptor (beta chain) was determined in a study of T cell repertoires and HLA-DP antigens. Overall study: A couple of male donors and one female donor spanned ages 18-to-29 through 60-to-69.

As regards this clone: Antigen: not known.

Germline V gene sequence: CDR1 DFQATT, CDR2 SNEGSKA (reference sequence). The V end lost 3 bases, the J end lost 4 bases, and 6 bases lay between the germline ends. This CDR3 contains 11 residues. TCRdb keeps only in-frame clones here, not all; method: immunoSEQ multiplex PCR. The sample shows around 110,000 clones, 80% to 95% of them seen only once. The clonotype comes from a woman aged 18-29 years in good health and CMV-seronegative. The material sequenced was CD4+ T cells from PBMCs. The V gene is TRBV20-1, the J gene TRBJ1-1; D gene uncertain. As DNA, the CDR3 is TGCAGTGCTAGGGAGGGCACTGAAGCTTTCTTT. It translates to CSAREGTEAFF.